The 9 T cell receptor beta chains given below trace back to one sample, sequenced in a study of cytomegalovirus exposure and HLA in healthy donors. PCR primers comprised 60 Vbeta and 13 Jbeta primers. Here immunoSEQ multiplex PCR was the method, and the copy in TCRdb shows in-frame clones only, minus some. The table has around 300,000 clones, about 75% seen once. The source material was PBMCs. All receptors come from a female donor in good health and CMV-seronegative.

The rearrangement links TRBV7-2 to TRBJ2-7; 16 bases are shared with TRBD2. Germline values: CDR1 SGHTA, CDR2 FQGNSA. The CDR3 covers 18 residues. Trimming cost V 6 bases and J 2 bases; bases outside gene matches: 10. This chain's CDR3 is CASSRGTSGRAPPYEQYF. The DNA for the CDR3 is TGTGCCAGCAGTCGAGGGACTAGCGGGAGGGCCCCTCCCTACGAGCAGTACTTC.

The rearrangement joins TRBV4-2 to TRBJ2-1; 7 nucleotides line up with TRBD2. V dropped 1 base and J dropped 9; count of bases not matched to a gene: 9. Germline CDR1 LGHNA, CDR2 YNFKEQ. The CDR3 is 15 amino acids. CDR3 residues: CASSQVGGSGIEQFF. DNA of the CDR3: TGTGCCAGCAGCCAAGTCGGCGGGAGCGGTATTGAGCAGTTCTTC.

The chain couples TRBV19 to TRBJ1-4; 8 bases match TRBD1. Per germline, CDR1 LNHDA and CDR2 SQIVND (reference sequence). The CDR3 is 16 amino acids. The junction had 12 bases not matched to a gene; V was cut back by 5 bases and J by 7 bases. CDR3 amino acids: CASSPWTGTDTEKLFF. CDR3 nucleotide sequence: TGTGCCAGTAGTCCCTGGACAGGGACAGATACTGAAAAACTGTTTTTT. The variable domain in full, with the rest retrieved from reference TRBV19 and TRBJ1-4, is DGGITQSPKYLFRKEGQNVTLSCEQNLNHDAMYWYRQDPGQGLRLIYYSQIVNDFQKGDIAEGYSVSREKKESFPLTVTSAQKNPTAFYLCASSPWTGTDTEKLFFGSGTQLSVL.

V usage is TRBV29-1 and J usage is TRBJ2-5; D unresolved. The end of the DNA is better explained by TRBJ2-7, so the J call may be wrong. The CDR3 is made up of 12 amino acids. Germline V gene sequence: CDR1 SQVTM, CDR2 ANQGSEA. The CDR3 DNA reads TGCAGCGTTCAGTATCGGAGTTACGAGCAGTACTTC. Its protein is CSVQYRSYEQYF.

The chain recombines TRBV5-4 with TRBJ2-3, with 11 bases fitting TRBD2. CDR1 is SGHNT and CDR2 is YYREEE in the germline V gene (reference sequence). With V trimmed by 4 bases and J by 4 bases, 11 bases remained unmatched. This CDR3 region has 17 residues. As DNA, the CDR3 is TGTGCCAGCAGCACCCCGACTAGCGGGACCTCCGCAGATACGCAGTATTTT. Its translation is CASSTPTSGTSADTQYF.

This clone was seen more than once but under ten times. The chain recombines TRBV30 with TRBJ1-6; the match to TRBD1 covers 9 bases. Per the germline V gene, CDR1 is GTSNPN and CDR2 is SVGIG (reference sequence). The CDR3 extends over 15 amino acids. J gave up 10 bases and V 2 bases, and 9 bases lay outside the gene matches. CDR3 bases: TGTGCCTGGAGTCACGGACAGGGGATGGAATCACCCCTCCACTTT. Protein: CAWSHGQGMESPLHF.

A few counts support this clone. V is TRBV11-3 and J is TRBJ2-1, with TRBD2 matching over 11 bases. With V trimmed by 0 bases and J by 7 bases, 5 bases remained unmatched. The CDR3 contains 16 residues. Germline V gene lookup returns CDR1 SGHNT and CDR2 YENEEA. The CDR3: CASSLETSGAWNEQFF. CDR3 nucleotide sequence: TGTGCCAGCAGCTTAGAGACTAGCGGGGCTTGGAATGAGCAGTTCTTC.

This chain links TRBV2 with TRBJ2-1; the D gene is possibly TRBD1 (5 bases). The germline V gene encodes CDR1 SNHLY and CDR2 FYNNEI. Trimming shortened V by 1 base and J by 0 bases, and 7 bases separated the two germline ends. CDR3 length: 15 amino acids. The CDR3: CASSEDRSSYNEQFF. CDR3 DNA sequence: TGTGCCAGCAGTGAAGACAGGAGCTCCTACAATGAGCAGTTCTTC.

In its sample, this clone was seen a few times. The same CDR3 is also encoded by other DNA sequences in this sample. V gene TRBV9 combines with J gene TRBJ2-3, with a possible D match to TRBD1 (5 bases). Germline CDR1 reads SGDLS; CDR2 reads YYNGEE. Trimming pared 2 bases from V and 3 bases from J, leaving 7 bases between. The CDR3 loop spans 13 amino acids. CDR3 residues: CASSVRGTDTQYF. As DNA, the CDR3 is TGTGCCAGCAGCGTTAGGGGTACAGATACGCAGTATTTT.